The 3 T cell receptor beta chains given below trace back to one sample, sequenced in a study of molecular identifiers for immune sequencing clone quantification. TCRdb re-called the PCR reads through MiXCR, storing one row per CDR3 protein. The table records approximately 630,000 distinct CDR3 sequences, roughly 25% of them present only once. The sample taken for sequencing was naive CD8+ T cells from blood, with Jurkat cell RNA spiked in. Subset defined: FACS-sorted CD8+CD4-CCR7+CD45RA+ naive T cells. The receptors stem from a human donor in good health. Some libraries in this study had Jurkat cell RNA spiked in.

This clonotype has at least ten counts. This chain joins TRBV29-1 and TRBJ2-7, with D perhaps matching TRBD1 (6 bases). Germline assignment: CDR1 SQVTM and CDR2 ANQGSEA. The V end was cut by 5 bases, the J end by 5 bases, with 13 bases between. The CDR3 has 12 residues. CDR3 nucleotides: TGCAGCGTTAACAAAGAGGGGGACGAGCAGTACTTC. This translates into CSVNKEGDEQYF.

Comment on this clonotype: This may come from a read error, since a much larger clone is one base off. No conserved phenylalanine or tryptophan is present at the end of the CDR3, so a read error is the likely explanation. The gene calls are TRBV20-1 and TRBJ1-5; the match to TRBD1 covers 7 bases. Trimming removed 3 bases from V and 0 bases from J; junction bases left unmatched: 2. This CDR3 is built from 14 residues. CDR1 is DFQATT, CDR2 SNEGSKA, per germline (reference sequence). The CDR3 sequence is CSARTGISNQPQHL. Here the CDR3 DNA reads TGCAGTGCTAGGACAGGGATTAGCAATCAGCCCCAGCATTTG.

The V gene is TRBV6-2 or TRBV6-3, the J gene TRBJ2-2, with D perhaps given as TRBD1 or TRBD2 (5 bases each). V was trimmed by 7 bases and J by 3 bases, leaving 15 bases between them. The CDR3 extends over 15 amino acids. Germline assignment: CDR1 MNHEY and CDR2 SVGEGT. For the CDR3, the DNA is TGTGCCAGCACGAATCGCCCGGGACACACCGGGGAGCTGTTTTTT. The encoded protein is CASTNRPGHTGELFF.